The clone carrying this T cell receptor beta chain has a handful of counts. What it binds is not known. This record comes from a study of response to subunit inactivated influenza vaccine. Findings and limits, study-wide: T cells newly recruited by each seasonal influenza vaccination are few, the authors suggested.

MiXCR was run by TCRdb on the RT-PCR reads, yielding one entry per CDR3 protein. The profile covers approximately 700,000 distinct CDR3 sequences, with approximately 15% appearing a single time and 5.5% to 7% taken by the ten largest. The source is a man in his fifties who received an inactivated influenza vaccine. The starting material was PBMCs from blood, obtained 14 to 15 days before vaccination.

The CDR3 here is CASRAEEVDTQYF. The CDR3, as DNA: TGTGCCAGCCGGGCAGAGGAAGTGGATACGCAGTATTTT. This chain joins TRBV6-1 and TRBJ2-3; no clear D gene. CDR1 and CDR2 (germline): MNHNS, SASEGT. V shed 8 bases and J shed 6 bases, with 15 bases lying between them. The CDR3 spans 13 residues.